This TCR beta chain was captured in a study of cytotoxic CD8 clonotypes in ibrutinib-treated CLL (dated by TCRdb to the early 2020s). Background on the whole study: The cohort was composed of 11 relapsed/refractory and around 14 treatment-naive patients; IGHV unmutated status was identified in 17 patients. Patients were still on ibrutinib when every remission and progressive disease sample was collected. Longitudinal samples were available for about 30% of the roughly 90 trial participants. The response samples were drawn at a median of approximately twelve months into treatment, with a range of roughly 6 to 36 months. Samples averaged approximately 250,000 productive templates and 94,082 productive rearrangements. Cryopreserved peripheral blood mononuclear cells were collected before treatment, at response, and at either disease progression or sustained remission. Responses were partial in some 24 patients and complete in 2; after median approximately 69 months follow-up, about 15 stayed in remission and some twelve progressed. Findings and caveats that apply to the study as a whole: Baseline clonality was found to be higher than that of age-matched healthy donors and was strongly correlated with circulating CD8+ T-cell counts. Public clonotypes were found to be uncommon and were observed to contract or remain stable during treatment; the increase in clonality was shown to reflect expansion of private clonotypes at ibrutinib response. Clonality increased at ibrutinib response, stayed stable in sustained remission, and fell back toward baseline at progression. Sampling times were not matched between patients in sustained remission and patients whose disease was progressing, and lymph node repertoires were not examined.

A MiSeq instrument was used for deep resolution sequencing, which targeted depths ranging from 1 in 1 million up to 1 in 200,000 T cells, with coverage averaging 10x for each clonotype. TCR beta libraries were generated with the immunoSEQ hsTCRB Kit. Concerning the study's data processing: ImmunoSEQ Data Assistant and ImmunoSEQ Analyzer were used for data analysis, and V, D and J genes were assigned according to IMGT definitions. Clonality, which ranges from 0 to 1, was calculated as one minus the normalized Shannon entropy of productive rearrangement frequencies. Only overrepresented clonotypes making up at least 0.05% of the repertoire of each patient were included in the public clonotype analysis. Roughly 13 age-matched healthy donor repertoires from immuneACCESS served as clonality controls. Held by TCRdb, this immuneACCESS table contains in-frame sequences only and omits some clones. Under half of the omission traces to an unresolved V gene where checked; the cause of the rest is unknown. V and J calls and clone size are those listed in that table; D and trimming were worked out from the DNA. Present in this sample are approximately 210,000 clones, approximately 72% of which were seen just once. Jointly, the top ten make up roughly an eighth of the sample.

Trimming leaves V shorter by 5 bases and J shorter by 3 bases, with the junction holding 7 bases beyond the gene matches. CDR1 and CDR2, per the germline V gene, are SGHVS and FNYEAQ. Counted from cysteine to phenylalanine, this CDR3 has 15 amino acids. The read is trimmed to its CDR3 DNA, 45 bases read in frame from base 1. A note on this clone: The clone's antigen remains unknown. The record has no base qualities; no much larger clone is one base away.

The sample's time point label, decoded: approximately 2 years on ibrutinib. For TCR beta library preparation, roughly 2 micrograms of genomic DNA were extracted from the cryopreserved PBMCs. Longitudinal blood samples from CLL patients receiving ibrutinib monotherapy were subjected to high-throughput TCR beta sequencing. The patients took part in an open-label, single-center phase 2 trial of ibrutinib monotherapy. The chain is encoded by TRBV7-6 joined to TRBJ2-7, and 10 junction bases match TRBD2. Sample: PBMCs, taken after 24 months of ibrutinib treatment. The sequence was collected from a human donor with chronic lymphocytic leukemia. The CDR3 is CASSPRTSGVYEQYF. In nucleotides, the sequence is TGTGCCAGCAGCCCACGGACTAGCGGAGTCTACGAGCAGTACTTC.